This TCR beta chain was captured in a study of shared clonotypes between healthy human individuals (dated by TCRdb to 2018 to 2021). Regarding the research as a whole: A couple of women and a few men aged 18 to 49 years were included in the cohort. For each donor, three plates each were used for CD4 naive and CD4 memory, two plates were used for CD8 naive, and one plate was used for CD8 memory. The study deeply sequenced blood TCR repertoires of five healthy adults to estimate repertoire size and the extent of clonotype sharing between individuals. To increase sequencing depth and limit assay-specific biases, different laboratories used diverse techniques to prepare libraries and sequence TCR repertoires. Each donor's leukapheresis produced roughly between roughly 0.85 and 9.5 billion PBMCs.

V is shortened by 3 bases, J by 7 bases, and the region joining them spans 10 bases. Taken from the germline V gene (reference sequence), the CDR1 and CDR2 loops are MNHEY and SMNVEV. Including the terminal cysteine and phenylalanine, the CDR3 comprises 14 residues. Only the CDR3 portion is preserved as DNA: 42 bases, with reading frame beginning at the first base. On this clone: Its antigen is currently not known. No base quality information exists; no much larger clone differs at one position.

For the CD8 naive samples, CD45RO-negative cells were positively selected for CCR7, yielding a CD45RA+CCR7+ population from which TemRA cells were excluded. Healthy HIV-negative adults with no recently reported acute infections or vaccinations were included as donors. All donors were Caucasian adults living in Nashville, Tennessee, USA. Blood was obtained by leukapheresis, after which PBMCs were separated by Ficoll-Histopaque density gradient centrifugation and cryopreserved in liquid nitrogen vapor phase. Analytical flow cytometry was used to check the purity and quantity of every magnetically sorted T cell population. Genomic DNA was isolated from each sorted fraction and quantified by UV absorbance on a Nanodrop 2000c. The research as a whole found: Sampling was restricted to blood, and TCR repertoires in tissue are likely to differ from TCR repertoires in blood. Higher generation probabilities were observed for clonotypes shared by all four sorted-subset donors than for non-shared clonotypes. Larger estimated clonotype richness was generally found for naive subsets than for memory subsets. Pairwise subsampling led to the expectation that sequencing depth would affect the degree of clonotype sharing among donors. The genetic and exposure-history diversity represented was limited by the small number of donors. Incomplete sequencing was indicated by rarefaction of sorted-subset datasets, despite the large sequencing depth. Sharing across a handful of donors was observed for approximately 5% of naive CD4, over 3% of naive CD8, 2.3% of memory CD4, and about 0.39% of memory CD8 clonotypes.

Using the deep immunoSEQ assay, multiplex PCR amplified TCR CDR3 regions from genomic DNA. Genomic DNA extracted from each cell subset was distributed evenly over all wells of several immunoSEQ 96-well plates, and each plate served as one replicate. For sorted subsets, about 210 ng of genomic DNA, equivalent to 30,000 or so T cell genomes, went into each replicate PCR. Purified libraries were quantified with a Qubit 3.0 fluorometer, sized on a Bioanalyzer 2100, and re-quantified with the KAPA Library Quantification kit. Every immunoSEQ 96-well plate was sequenced on a separate single-read 150-cycle Illumina NextSeq 550 flow cell. As for the original processing: Because the immunoSEQ output held only junctional sequences and lacked quality scores, the filtering could not match the filtering applied to full-length reads. Sequences were annotated with PyIR, a Python wrapper for IgBLAST v1.9, and V/J genes and CDR3 were assigned using IMGT germline references. Any read was removed if the V/J assignment was weak (E-value above 1e-6), the CDR3 was missing, or the read contained stop codons, out-of-frame junctions, or ambiguous translated residues. V3J clonotypes were defined as sequences sharing the same inferred V gene, J gene, and CDR3 amino acid sequence. The percentage overlap between two repertoires was calculated by dividing the number of shared unique clonotypes by the size of the smaller repertoire. Repertoire richness was assessed with RTK rarefaction, the Chao1 estimator, and Recon v2.1 estimates of unobserved clonotypes. Generation probabilities were computed with OLGA for all TCRbeta clonotypes obtained by the gDNA method from a few donors. Here the immuneACCESS table is served through TCRdb, limited to in-frame sequences with V and J called. Missing clones are a known gap in these copies; in checked studies unresolved V genes cover under half, and the rest lacks a known reason. V, J and clone size reflect that table, while D and trimming were determined from the DNA. The sample contains around 2,000,000 clones, about 95% of them found a single time. The ten largest clones take up 1.2% of the sample.

This clonotype originated in a man aged 18 to 35 in good health. The sequencing sample was made of naive CD8+ T cells sorted from blood. The cell subset or site label of this sample denotes: CD45RA+CCR7+. The rearrangement combines TRBV27 with TRBJ1-6, with a tentative D gene TRBD1 over 5 matching bases. The nucleotide sequence reads TGTGCCAGCAGTTTCCAGGGACCAAATTCACCCCTCCACTTT. Its protein product is CASSFQGPNSPLHF.